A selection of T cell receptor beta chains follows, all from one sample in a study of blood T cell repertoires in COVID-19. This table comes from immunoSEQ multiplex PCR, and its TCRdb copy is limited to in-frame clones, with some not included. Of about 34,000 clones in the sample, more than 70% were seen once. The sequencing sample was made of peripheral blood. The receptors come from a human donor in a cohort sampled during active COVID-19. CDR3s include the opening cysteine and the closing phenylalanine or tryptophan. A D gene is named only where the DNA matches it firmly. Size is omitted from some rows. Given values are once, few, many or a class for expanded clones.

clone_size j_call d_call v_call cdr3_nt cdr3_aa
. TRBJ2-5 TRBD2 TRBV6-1 TGTGCCAGCAGTGAAGCGCGGGGGAGCGAGACCCAGTACTTC CASSEARGSETQYF
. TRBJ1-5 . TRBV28 TGTGCCAGCAGTTTGTCGGTAAGCAATCAGCCCCAGCATTTT CASSLSVSNQPQHF
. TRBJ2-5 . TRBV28 TGTGCCAGCAGTTTATCCCAGCGGTTTCAAGAGACCCAGTACTTC CASSLSQRFQETQYF
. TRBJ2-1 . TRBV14 TGTGCCAGCAGCCAGACAGGTTCGCGTGGGAGTGAGCAGTTCTTC CASSQTGSRGSEQFF
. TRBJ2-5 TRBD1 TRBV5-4 TGTGCCAGCAGTAAGACAGGGATACAAGAGACCCAGTACTTC CASSKTGIQETQYF
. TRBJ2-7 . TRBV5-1 TGCGCCAGCAGCCAAACCGGGACTGCCAACTCCTACGAGCAGTACTTC CASSQTGTANSYEQYF
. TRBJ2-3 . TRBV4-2 TGTGCCAGCAGTTTACAACTAGGATCCACAGATACGCAGTATTTT CASSLQLGSTDTQYF
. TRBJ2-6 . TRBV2 TGTGCCAGCAGTGAGAGCTCTGGGGCCAACGTCCTGACTTTC CASSESSGANVLTF
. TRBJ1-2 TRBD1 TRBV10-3 TGTGCCATCAGATCGGACAGGGGGCCTTTTAACTATGGCTACACCTTC CAIRSDRGPFNYGYTF
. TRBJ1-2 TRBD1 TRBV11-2 TGTGCCAGCAGCTCGCGGACAGGGTCTATCTATGGCTACACCTTC CASSSRTGSIYGYTF
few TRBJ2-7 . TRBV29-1 TGCAGCGTCCGTGGGGTTACTAGCACCGAGCAGTACTTC CSVRGVTSTEQYF
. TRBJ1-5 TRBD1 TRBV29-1 TGCAGCGTTGCAGGGGGCGGCAATCAGCCCCAGCATTTT CSVAGGGNQPQHF
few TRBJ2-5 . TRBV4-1 TGCGCCAGCAGGAACCTAGCGAGACAAGAGACCCAGTACTTC CASRNLARQETQYF
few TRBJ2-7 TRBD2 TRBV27 TGTGCCAGCAGTCCCCTCACCGGGACTAGCGGCTACGAGCAGTACTTC CASSPLTGTSGYEQYF